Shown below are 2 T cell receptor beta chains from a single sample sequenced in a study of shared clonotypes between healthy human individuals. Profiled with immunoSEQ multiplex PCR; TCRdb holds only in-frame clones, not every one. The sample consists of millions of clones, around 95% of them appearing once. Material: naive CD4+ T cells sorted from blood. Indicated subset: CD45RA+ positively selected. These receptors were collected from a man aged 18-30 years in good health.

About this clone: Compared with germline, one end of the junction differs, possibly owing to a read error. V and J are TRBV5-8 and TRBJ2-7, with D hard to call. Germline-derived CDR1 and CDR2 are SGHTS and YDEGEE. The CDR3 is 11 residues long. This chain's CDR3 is CASGRLYAQYF. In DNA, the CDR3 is TGTGCCAGCGGCCGACTTTACGCGCAGTACTTC.

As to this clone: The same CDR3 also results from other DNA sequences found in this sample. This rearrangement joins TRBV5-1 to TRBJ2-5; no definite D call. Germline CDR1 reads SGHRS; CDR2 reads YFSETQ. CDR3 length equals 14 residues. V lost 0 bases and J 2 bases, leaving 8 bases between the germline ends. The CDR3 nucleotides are TGCGCCAGCAGCTTGGCCGGGCAGCAAGAGACCCAGTACTTC. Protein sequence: CASSLAGQQETQYF.